The 27 T cell receptor beta chains below all came from one sample that was sequenced in a study of cytomegalovirus exposure and HLA in healthy donors. Both 60 Vbeta primers and 13 Jbeta primers went into the PCR. Assay: immunoSEQ multiplex PCR; the TCRdb copy retains only in-frame clones and omits some. The sample comprises roughly 110,000 clones, around 80% of which are singletons, and 4.8% rests with the top ten. The material sequenced was PBMCs. These receptors all stem from a man aged 30 to 45 in good health and CMV-seropositive.

The rearrangement links TRBV19 to TRBJ2-1, with TRBD2 matching 11 bases. V dropped 5 bases and J dropped 7; count of bases not matched to a gene: 4. The CDR3 has 14 residues. CDR1 and CDR2 from the germline V gene are LNHDA and SQIVND (reference sequence). CDR3 DNA sequence: TGTGCCAGTAGTGGTATAGCGGGGGGGAATGAGCAGTTCTTC. Amino acid sequence: CASSGIAGGNEQFF.

This chain joins TRBV5-1 and TRBJ2-7, with TRBD1 identical over 9 bases. V lost 3 bases, J lost 0 bases, and 1 base stayed unmatched. CDR3 length: 14 amino acids. CDR1 SGHRS and CDR2 YFSETQ come from the germline V gene. The CDR3: CASSSTGGSYEQYF. As DNA, the CDR3 is TGCGCCAGCAGCTCGACAGGGGGCTCCTACGAGCAGTACTTC. Variable domain in full (rest from reference TRBV5-1 and TRBJ2-7): KAGVTQTPRYLIKTRGQQVTLSCSPISGHRSVSWYQQTPGQGLQFLFEYFSETQRNKGNFPGRFSGRQFSNSRSEMNVSTLELGDSALYLCASSSTGGSYEQYFGPGTRLTVT.

The chain couples TRBV4-3 to TRBJ1-1; 11 bases are shared with TRBD1. Germline CDR1 reads LGHNA; CDR2 reads YSLEER. This CDR3 has 14 amino acids. V lost 4 bases, J lost 3 bases, and 1 base stayed unmatched. In DNA form, the CDR3 reads TGCGCCAGCAGCCCGGGACAGGGGGACACTGAAGCTTTCTTT. Amino acids: CASSPGQGDTEAFF.

This clone was observed a few times. The chain has TRBV12-5 and TRBJ2-2, with 8 bases fitting TRBD1. The ends lost 1 base at V and 3 bases at J; junction bases unmatched: 1. The V gene's germline CDR1 is LGHNT and CDR2 FRNRAP. CDR3 length: 15 residues. CDR3 residues: CASGLGTGYTGELFF. The CDR3 DNA reads TGTGCTAGTGGTTTGGGGACAGGGTACACCGGGGAGCTGTTTTTT.

Notes on this clone: One end of the junction is discordant with germline, which a read error may explain. V usage is TRBV4-3 and J usage is TRBJ1-2; 7 bases map to TRBD1. CDR1 is LGHNA, CDR2 YSLEER, per germline. The CDR3 runs 15 residues. For the CDR3, the DNA is TGCGCCAGCAGCCAGACGGGGGACAGTCTCTATGGCTACCCCTTC. Its protein is CASSQTGDSLYGYPF.

V is TRBV6-1 and J is TRBJ2-1; D remains unclear. The CDR3 length is 16 residues. Germline values: CDR1 MNHNS, CDR2 SASEGT. V lost 0 bases to trimming and J lost 0 bases, with 9 bases between them. The CDR3: CASSEAAGVSYNEQFF. For the CDR3, the DNA is TGTGCCAGCAGTGAAGCGGCAGGCGTCTCCTACAATGAGCAGTTCTTC.

The V gene is TRBV5-1, the J gene TRBJ2-6; the D is unclear. This CDR3 is 15 amino acids long. Germline loops: CDR1 SGHRS, CDR2 YFSETQ. Trimming shortened V by 1 base and J by 7 bases, and 12 bases separated the two germline ends. CDR3 nucleotides: TGCGCCAGCAGCTTGACCTCGGGTACCGCCAACGTCCTGACTTTC. Protein: CASSLTSGTANVLTF.

The chain is built from TRBV19 and TRBJ1-5, with TRBD1 identical over 7 bases. Unmatched junction bases numbered 4, after V lost 5 bases and J lost 6 bases. CDR3 size: 13 residues. Germline V gene sequence: CDR1 LNHDA, CDR2 SQIVND (reference sequence). The CDR3 sequence is CASSSTGIQPQHF. The CDR3 DNA is TGTGCCAGTAGTTCGACAGGGATTCAGCCCCAGCATTTT.

The gene calls are TRBV9 and TRBJ2-3, with 12 bases aligning to TRBD1. After removal of 0 bases from V and 3 bases from J, the junction contained 5 bases not matched to a gene. The CDR3 loop spans 17 amino acids. Germline V CDR1 and CDR2: SGDLS, YYNGEE. The CDR3 nucleotides are TGTGCCAGCAGCGTAGAGGGACAGGGGGCGCTGACAGATACGCAGTATTTT. Translated: CASSVEGQGALTDTQYF.

This clone was seen just once. The rearrangement joins TRBV5-6 to TRBJ2-3; 10 bases agree with TRBD2. CDR1 is SGHDT, CDR2 YYEEEE, per germline. J was trimmed by 2 bases and V by 2 bases; bases with no gene match: 8. The CDR3 consists of 17 residues. CDR3 region: CASSLNRAGGITDTQYF. The CDR3 DNA follows: TGTGCCAGCAGCTTAAACCGAGCGGGGGGGATCACAGATACGCAGTATTTT. Combining the CDR3 with reference TRBV5-6 and TRBJ2-3 gives the whole variable domain DAGVTQSPTHLIKTRGQQVTLRCSPKSGHDTVSWYQQALGQGPQFIFQYYEEEERQRGNFPDRFSGHQFPNYSSELNVNALLLGDSALYLCASSLNRAGGITDTQYFGPGTRLTVL.

The table lists this clone with a few counts. This chain links TRBV6-5 with TRBJ2-3; TRBD2 agrees at 12 bases. Germline V gives CDR1 MNHEY, CDR2 SVGAGI. V was pared by 7 bases and J by 3 bases, with 2 bases of the junction left unmatched. The CDR3 contains 14 residues. CDR3 region: CASKTSGGTDTQYF. Here the CDR3 DNA reads TGTGCCAGCAAGACTAGCGGGGGAACAGATACGCAGTATTTT.

The chain combines TRBV7-9 with TRBJ1-6; D is possibly TRBD1 (5 bases). The CDR3 runs 15 residues. Trimming pared 5 bases from V and 2 bases from J, leaving 10 bases between. Germline V gene lookup returns CDR1 SEHNR and CDR2 FQNEAQ (reference sequence). CDR3 nucleotides: TGTGCCAGCAGCCCCGACAGTCCCTATAATTCACCCCTCCACTTT. Residues: CASSPDSPYNSPLHF.

The chain couples TRBV6-4 to TRBJ1-2; D gene ambiguous. V shed 0 bases and J shed 6 bases, with 8 bases lying between them. Germline V gene lookup returns CDR1 MRHNA and CDR2 SNTAGT. The CDR3 runs to 13 residues. The CDR3 region is CASSDSSADGYTF. CDR3 nucleotides: TGTGCCAGCAGTGACTCGTCAGCGGATGGCTACACCTTC.

V gene TRBV7-9 combines with J gene TRBJ2-7, with 9 bases identical to TRBD2. The germline CDR1 and CDR2 sequences are SEHNR and FQNEAQ (reference sequence). The CDR3 has 13 amino acids. V trimming: 5 bases; J trimming: 6 bases; junction bases outside the gene matches: 5. CDR3 sequence reads: CASSAGGAGEQYF. In DNA, the CDR3 is TGTGCCAGCAGCGCGGGGGGGGCCGGCGAGCAGTACTTC.

The rearrangement joins TRBV5-1 to TRBJ2-1; 9 nucleotides line up with TRBD2. Germline CDR1 reads SGHRS; CDR2 reads YFSETQ. V trimming: 4 bases; J trimming: 9 bases; junction bases outside the gene matches: 20. The CDR3 covers 18 residues. CDR3 nucleotides: TGCGCCAGCAGCCCAGGCGGGGGGGCCCGATTGCCATTCCGTGAGCAGTTCTTC. As protein: CASSPGGGARLPFREQFF. Full variable domain (outside the CDR3, taken from reference TRBV5-1 and TRBJ2-1): KAGVTQTPRYLIKTRGQQVTLSCSPISGHRSVSWYQQTPGQGLQFLFEYFSETQRNKGNFPGRFSGRQFSNSRSEMNVSTLELGDSALYLCASSPGGGARLPFREQFFGPGTRLTVL.

This clone has just a few counts. This rearrangement joins TRBV4-1 to TRBJ1-5; TRBD1 agrees at 7 bases. Germline V gene data show CDR1 as MGHRA and CDR2 as YSYEKL. The length of the CDR3 is 15 residues. After removal of 0 bases from V and 7 bases from J, the junction contained 6 bases not matched to a gene. The DNA of the CDR3 is TGCGCCAGCAGCCAAGATCCCGCAGGGGGGCAGCCCCAGCATTTT. It translates to CASSQDPAGGQPQHF.

The V gene is TRBV28, the J gene TRBJ2-7, with 12 bases that match TRBD1. V lost 6 bases, J lost 3 bases, and 6 bases stayed unmatched. Per the germline V gene, CDR1 is MDHEN and CDR2 is SYDVKM. This CDR3 spans 15 amino acids. The CDR3 sequence is CASRGTGGVLYEQYF. CDR3 DNA: TGTGCCAGCAGGGGGACAGGGGGCGTACTCTACGAGCAGTACTTC.

This clone appeared a few times. V is TRBV30 and J is TRBJ1-6; 8 nucleotides match TRBD1. Germline CDR1 and CDR2: GTSNPN and SVGIG (reference sequence). V lost 2 bases to trimming and J lost 4 bases; unmatched junction nucleotides: 4. The CDR3 consists of 15 residues. Written as DNA, the CDR3 is TGTGCCTGGAGTAGGGACAGGCTATATAATTCACCCCTCCACTTT. Translated, it gives CAWSRDRLYNSPLHF. The complete variable domain, with remaining parts taken from reference TRBV30 and TRBJ1-6, reads SQTIHQWPATLVQPVGSPLSLECTVEGTSNPNLYWYRQAAGRGLQLLFYSVGIGQISSEVPQNLSASRPQDRQFILSSKKLLLSDSGFYLCAWSRDRLYNSPLHFGNGTRLTVT.

The chain combines TRBV6-5 with TRBJ1-1, with a possible D match to TRBD1 (5 bases). Germline assignment: CDR1 MNHEY and CDR2 SVGAGI. V was clipped by 2 bases and J by 4 bases, with 11 bases between them. The CDR3 loop spans 14 amino acids. The CDR3 here is CASSYGGEGTEAFF. CDR3 in DNA: TGTGCCAGCAGTTACGGGGGGGAAGGCACTGAAGCTTTCTTT.

V gene TRBV9 combines with J gene TRBJ2-3; weak D call: TRBD2 (5 bases). The CDR3 sequence is 14 residues long. V dropped 0 bases and J dropped 3 bases, with 8 bases sitting between them. Germline V gene sequence: CDR1 SGDLS, CDR2 YYNGEE. The CDR3 bases are TGTGCCAGCAGCGTAGGCCCGGGAACAGATACGCAGTATTTT. Protein product: CASSVGPGTDTQYF.

By its share, this clone is medium-sized. V is TRBV10-1 and J is TRBJ1-1; TRBD1 matches at 8 bases. V lost 4 bases to trimming and J lost 8 bases; unmatched junction nucleotides: 6. CDR3 length: 13 residues. Germline V CDR1 and CDR2: WNHNN, SYGVQD (reference sequence). For the CDR3, the DNA is TGCGCCAGCAGTGCGGCAGGGGGCCTGGAAGCTTTCTTT. Amino acids: CASSAAGGLEAFF.

The chain couples TRBV6-5 to TRBJ1-3, with 8 bases that match TRBD1. The DNA matches TRBJ2-2 better at its end, which makes the J call doubtful. The CDR3 is 14 amino acids. In germline, CDR1 is MNHEY, CDR2 SVGAGI. CDR3 protein: CASSRQGSIGELFF. Written as DNA, the CDR3 is TGTGCCAGCAGTCGACAGGGGAGTATCGGGGAGCTGTTTTTT.

J is TRBJ2-5 and V is TRBV5-1; 9 bases are a match to TRBD1. CDR1 is SGHRS and CDR2 is YFSETQ in the germline V gene. V lost 2 bases to trimming and J lost 3 bases; unmatched junction nucleotides: 5. CDR3 length: 15 residues. In DNA form, the CDR3 reads TGCGCCAGCAGCTTCCTAACAGGGGGCGAAGAGACCCAGTACTTC. Its translation: CASSFLTGGEETQYF.

This clone was picked up one time. The chain has TRBV9 and TRBJ2-1; TRBD2 is a possible D gene (6 bases). V was clipped by 0 bases and J by 1 base, with 14 bases between them. Germline CDR1 SGDLS, CDR2 YYNGEE. There are 17 residues in the CDR3. The CDR3 loop reads CASSVDRMGGSYNEQFF. CDR3 bases: TGTGCCAGCAGCGTAGACAGAATGGGAGGATCCTACAATGAGCAGTTCTTC.

This clone was detected only a few times. The genes are TRBV6-1 and TRBJ1-5; D unclear. Between the trimmed V and J ends, which lost 6 bases and 5 bases, there was a span of 11 bases. The germline V gene has CDR1 MNHNS and CDR2 SASEGT. This CDR3 spans 13 amino acids. In DNA, the CDR3 is TGTGCCAGCAGGGGAGTAGACTATCAGCCCCAGCATTTT. Protein sequence: CASRGVDYQPQHF.

The gene calls are TRBV7-7 and TRBJ2-3, with 10 bases aligning to TRBD1. V lost 5 bases, J lost 5 bases, and 7 bases stayed unmatched. CDR1 is SSHAT and CDR2 is FNYEAQ in the germline V gene (reference sequence). This CDR3 comprises 15 residues. The CDR3 DNA is TGTGCCAGCAGCCCCCTCGGGGACAGGGGAGATACGCAGTATTTT. Protein: CASSPLGDRGDTQYF.

This clone was seen only a few times. The rearrangement joins TRBV7-9 to TRBJ2-3, with 10 bases fitting TRBD2. V was clipped by 3 bases and J by 1 base; unmatched bases: 1. The CDR3 loop spans 15 amino acids. Germline V gives CDR1 SEHNR, CDR2 FQNEAQ (reference sequence). The CDR3, as DNA: TGTGCCAGCAGCTTTACTAGCGGGGGCACAGATACGCAGTATTTT. This sequence encodes CASSFTSGGTDTQYF.